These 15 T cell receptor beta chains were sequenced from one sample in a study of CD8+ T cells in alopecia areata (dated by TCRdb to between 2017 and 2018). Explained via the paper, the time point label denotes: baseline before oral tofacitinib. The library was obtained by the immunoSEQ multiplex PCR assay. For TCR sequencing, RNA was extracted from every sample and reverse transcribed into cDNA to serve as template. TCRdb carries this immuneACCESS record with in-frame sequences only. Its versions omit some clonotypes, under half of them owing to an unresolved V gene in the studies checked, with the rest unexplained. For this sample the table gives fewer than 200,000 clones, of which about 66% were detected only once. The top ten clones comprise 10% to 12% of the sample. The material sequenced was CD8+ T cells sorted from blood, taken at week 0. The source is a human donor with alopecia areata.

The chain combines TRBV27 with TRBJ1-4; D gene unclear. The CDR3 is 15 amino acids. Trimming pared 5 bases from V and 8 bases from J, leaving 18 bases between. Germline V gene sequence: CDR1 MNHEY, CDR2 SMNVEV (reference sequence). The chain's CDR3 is CASSPMVGPREKLFF. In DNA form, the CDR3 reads TGTGCCAGCAGTCCAATGGTAGGGCCAAGAGAAAAACTGTTTTTT.

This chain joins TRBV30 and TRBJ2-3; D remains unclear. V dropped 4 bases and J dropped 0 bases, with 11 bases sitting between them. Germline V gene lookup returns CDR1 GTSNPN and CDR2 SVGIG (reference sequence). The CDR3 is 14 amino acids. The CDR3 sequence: CAWTEVSSTDTQYF. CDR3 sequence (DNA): TGTGCCTGGACAGAAGTTTCTAGCACAGATACGCAGTATTTT. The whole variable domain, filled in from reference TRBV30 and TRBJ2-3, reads SQTIHQWPATLVQPVGSPLSLECTVEGTSNPNLYWYRQAAGRGLQLLFYSVGIGQISSEVPQNLSASRPQDRQFILSSKKLLLSDSGFYLCAWTEVSSTDTQYFGPGTRLTVL.

CDR3 coding DNA: TGCAGCGCCCTCGGGGGTTCGAGCACAGATACGCAGTATTTT. Protein sequence: CSALGGSSTDTQYF. The genes are TRBV29-1 and TRBJ2-3; D may be TRBD2 (6 bases). Trimming shortened V by 7 bases and J by 0 bases, and 14 bases separated the two germline ends. CDR3 size: 14 residues. CDR1 is SQVTM and CDR2 is ANQGSEA in the germline V gene.

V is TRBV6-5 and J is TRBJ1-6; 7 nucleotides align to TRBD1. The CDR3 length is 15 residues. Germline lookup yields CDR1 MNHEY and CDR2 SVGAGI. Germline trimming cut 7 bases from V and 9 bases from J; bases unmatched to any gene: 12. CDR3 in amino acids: CASNVWTGSSSPLHF. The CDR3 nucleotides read TGTGCCAGCAACGTCTGGACAGGCTCTAGTTCACCCCTCCACTTT.

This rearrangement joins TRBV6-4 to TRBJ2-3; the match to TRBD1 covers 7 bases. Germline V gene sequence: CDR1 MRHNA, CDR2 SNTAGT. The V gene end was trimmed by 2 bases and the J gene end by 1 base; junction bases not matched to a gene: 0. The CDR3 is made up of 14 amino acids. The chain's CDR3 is CASSDTGGTDTQYF. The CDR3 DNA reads TGTGCCAGCAGTGACACAGGGGGCACAGATACGCAGTATTTT.

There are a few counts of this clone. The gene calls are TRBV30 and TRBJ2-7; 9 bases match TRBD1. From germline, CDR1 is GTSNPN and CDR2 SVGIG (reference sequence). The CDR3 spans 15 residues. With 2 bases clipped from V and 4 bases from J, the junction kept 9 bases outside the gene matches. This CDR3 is CAWSPTNRGLYEQYF. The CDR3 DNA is TGTGCCTGGAGTCCGACGAACAGGGGGCTTTACGAGCAGTACTTC.

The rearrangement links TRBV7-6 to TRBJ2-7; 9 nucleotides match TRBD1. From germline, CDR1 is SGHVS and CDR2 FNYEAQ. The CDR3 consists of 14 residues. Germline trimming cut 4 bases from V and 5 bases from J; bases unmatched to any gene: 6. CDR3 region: CASSSGTGNHEQYF. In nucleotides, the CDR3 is TGTGCCAGCAGCTCCGGGACAGGGAATCACGAGCAGTACTTC.

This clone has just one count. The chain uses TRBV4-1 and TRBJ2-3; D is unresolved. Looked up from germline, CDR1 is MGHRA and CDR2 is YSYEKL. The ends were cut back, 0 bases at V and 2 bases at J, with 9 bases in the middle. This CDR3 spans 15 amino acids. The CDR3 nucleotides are TGCGCCAGCAGCCAAGATTCCAGCCTCACAGATACGCAGTATTTT. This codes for CASSQDSSLTDTQYF.

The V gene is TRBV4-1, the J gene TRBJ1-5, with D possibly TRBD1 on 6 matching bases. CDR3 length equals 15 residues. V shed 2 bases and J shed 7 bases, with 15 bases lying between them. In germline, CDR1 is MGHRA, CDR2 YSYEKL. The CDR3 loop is CASSQYTGAGQPQHF. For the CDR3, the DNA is TGCGCCAGCAGCCAATATACGGGGGCGGGCCAGCCCCAGCATTTT.

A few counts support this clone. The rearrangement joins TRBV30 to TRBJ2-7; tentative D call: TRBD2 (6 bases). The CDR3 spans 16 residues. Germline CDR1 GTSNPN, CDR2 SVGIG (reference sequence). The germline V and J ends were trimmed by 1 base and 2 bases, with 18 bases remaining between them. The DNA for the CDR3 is TGTGCCTGGAGTGACATAGTTGGGTCGGGGGCCTACGAGCAGTACTTC. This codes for CAWSDIVGSGAYEQYF.

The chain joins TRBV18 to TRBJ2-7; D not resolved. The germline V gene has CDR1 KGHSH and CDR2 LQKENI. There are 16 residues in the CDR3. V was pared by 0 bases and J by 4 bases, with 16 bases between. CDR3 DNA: TGTGCCAGCTCACCACCGACTGGGTCCCATATGTACGAGCAGTACTTC. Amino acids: CASSPPTGSHMYEQYF.

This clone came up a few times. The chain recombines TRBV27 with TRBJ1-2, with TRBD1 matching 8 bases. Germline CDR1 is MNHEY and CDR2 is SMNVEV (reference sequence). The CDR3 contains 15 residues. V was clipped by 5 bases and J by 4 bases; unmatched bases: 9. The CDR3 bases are TGTGCCAGCAGTACGAGACAGGGGCCCTTCTATGGCTACACCTTC. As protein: CASSTRQGPFYGYTF.

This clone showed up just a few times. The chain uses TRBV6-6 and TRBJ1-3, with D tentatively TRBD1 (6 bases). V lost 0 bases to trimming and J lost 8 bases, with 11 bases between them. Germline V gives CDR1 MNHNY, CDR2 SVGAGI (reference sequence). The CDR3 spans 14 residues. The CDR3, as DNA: TGTGCCAGCAGTTACTCTGGGGGCTCGGACACCATATATTTT. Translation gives CASSYSGGSDTIYF.

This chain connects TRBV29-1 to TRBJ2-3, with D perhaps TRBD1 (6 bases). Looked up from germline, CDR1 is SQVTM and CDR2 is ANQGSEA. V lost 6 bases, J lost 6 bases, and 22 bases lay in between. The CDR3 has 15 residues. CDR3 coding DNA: TGCAGCGTGATGACCGGGACACATTTACGGGATACGCAGTATTTT. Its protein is CSVMTGTHLRDTQYF.

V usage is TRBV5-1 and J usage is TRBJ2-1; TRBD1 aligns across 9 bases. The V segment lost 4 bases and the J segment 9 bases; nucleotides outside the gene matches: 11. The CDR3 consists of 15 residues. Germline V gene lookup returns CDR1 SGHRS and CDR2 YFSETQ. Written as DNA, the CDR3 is TGCGCCAGCAGCCGCTATTCACAGGGGGCGAGTGAGCAGTTCTTC. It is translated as CASSRYSQGASEQFF.